Sequencing of this TCR beta chain was carried out in a study of T cells in Graves' hyperthyroidism and ophthalmopathy. Study conclusions and caveats: A model of 13 V-J features distinguished ophthalmopathy from stable hyperthyroidism. Among thyroid clonotypes expanded above 0.001, most also appeared in blood.

These patients, aged 18 to 65, had recently diagnosed hyperthyroidism lasting under 2 months. Criteria for exclusion of patients were uncontrolled infection, other autoimmune disease, pregnancy or lactation. Researchers amplified the TCR beta CDR3 regions from RNA transcripts. A first-round RT-PCR of the TCR CDR3 used the HTBI primer set. One entry per CDR3 protein, called by TCRdb with MiXCR from the multiplex PCR reads. The sample has a few hundred thousand distinct CDR3 sequences, roughly 46% seen once. The germline V gene encodes CDR1 DFQATT and CDR2 SNEGSKA (reference sequence). CDR3 length: 14 amino acids. Trimming removed 5 bases from V and 6 bases from J; junction bases left unmatched: 9. As regards this clonotype: The antigen remains unidentified.

The sequence came from a woman aged 18-29 years with Graves' hyperthyroidism. The sample taken for sequencing was peripheral blood or thyroid tissue (not recorded which). The genes are TRBV20-1 and TRBJ2-2; 7 bases match TRBD2. The CDR3 DNA is TGCAGTGCTGTGGCGGGAGAGGTCGCCGGGGAGCTGTTTTTT. The encoded protein is CSAVAGEVAGELFF.